The rows below give T cell receptor beta chains drawn from one sample of a study of shared clonotypes between healthy human individuals. TCRdb's table, derived via immunoSEQ multiplex PCR, lists solely in-frame clones and lacks some. The sample yields roughly 2.1 million clones, 85% to 95% seen once. The sequenced sample consisted of naive CD8+ T cells from PBMCs. These receptors originate from a man aged 18 to 29 in good health. Some clones in this sample may be carry-over from other donors' samples. Each CDR3 is given without its conserved first and last residue. Each record gives: J gene, clone size, V gene, CDR3 protein. Only some rows state a clone size, as once, few, many or a class for expanded clones.

J gene: TRBJ2-7; clone size: -; V gene: TRBV19; CDR3 protein: ASSISSGSTNEQY
J gene: TRBJ1-1; clone size: -; V gene: TRBV10-3; CDR3 protein: AISESGGVTEAF
J gene: TRBJ2-7; clone size: -; V gene: TRBV28; CDR3 protein: ASSGPRNGLARLFEQY
J gene: TRBJ2-1; clone size: -; V gene: TRBV27; CDR3 protein: ASRAYPYNEQF
J gene: TRBJ2-7; clone size: -; V gene: TRBV29-1; CDR3 protein: SVEDPSGRGEQY
J gene: TRBJ1-1; clone size: -; V gene: TRBV7-8; CDR3 protein: ASSLFGLNTEAF
J gene: TRBJ1-4; clone size: -; V gene: TRBV5-5; CDR3 protein: ASSSYIATNEKLF
J gene: TRBJ1-5; clone size: once; V gene: TRBV5-5; CDR3 protein: ASSLDGGQGPQH
J gene: TRBJ1-1; clone size: -; V gene: TRBV19; CDR3 protein: ASSIGLKGEAF
J gene: TRBJ1-2; clone size: -; V gene: TRBV29-1; CDR3 protein: SVGWVGTGYT
J gene: TRBJ2-5; clone size: -; V gene: TRBV13; CDR3 protein: ASSGASGRAHQETQY
J gene: TRBJ2-1; clone size: once; V gene: TRBV7-8; CDR3 protein: ASRPKGSQRLISSYNEQF
J gene: TRBJ2-7; clone size: -; V gene: TRBV19; CDR3 protein: ASSIDSINYEQY
J gene: TRBJ2-1; clone size: -; V gene: TRBV7-3; CDR3 protein: ASSLIGLASDNEQF
J gene: TRBJ2-7; clone size: -; V gene: TRBV6-1; CDR3 protein: ASSGISSSYEQY
J gene: TRBJ2-2; clone size: -; V gene: TRBV7-6; CDR3 protein: ASSLGSGELF
J gene: TRBJ2-1; clone size: -; V gene: TRBV6-6; CDR3 protein: ASSYSTPGPYNEQF
J gene: TRBJ2-7; clone size: -; V gene: TRBV6-1; CDR3 protein: ASSEGTGAYYEQY
J gene: TRBJ1-1; clone size: -; V gene: TRBV29-1; CDR3 protein: SVEANTEAF
J gene: TRBJ1-2; clone size: -; V gene: TRBV19; CDR3 protein: ASSYGINYGYT
J gene: TRBJ2-2; clone size: -; V gene: TRBV7-9; CDR3 protein: ASIGGVNTGELF
J gene: TRBJ2-3; clone size: once; V gene: TRBV29-1; CDR3 protein: SVGTSGGELGDTQY
J gene: TRBJ2-3; clone size: -; V gene: TRBV4-1; CDR3 protein: ASSQDRGGRAVDTQY
J gene: TRBJ2-3; clone size: once; V gene: TRBV2; CDR3 protein: ASRDTSGSPDTQY
J gene: TRBJ1-5; clone size: -; V gene: TRBV4-1; CDR3 protein: ASSQDSRRQGSGNQPQH
J gene: TRBJ1-1; clone size: few; V gene: TRBV19; CDR3 protein: ASSIGQGRTEAF
J gene: TRBJ1-5; clone size: -; V gene: TRBV19; CDR3 protein: ASMGQGSYNQPQH
J gene: TRBJ1-3; clone size: few; V gene: TRBV9; CDR3 protein: ASSVRDNGNTIY
J gene: TRBJ1-2; clone size: -; V gene: TRBV30; CDR3 protein: AWSVLQQYGYT
J gene: TRBJ1-2; clone size: -; V gene: TRBV27; CDR3 protein: ASSPIDRPPHYGYT
J gene: TRBJ2-1; clone size: once; V gene: TRBV15; CDR3 protein: ATSRVAPTSGYNEQF
J gene: TRBJ2-3; clone size: -; V gene: TRBV6-1; CDR3 protein: ASSEEGPVSPDTQY
J gene: TRBJ1-4; clone size: -; V gene: TRBV9; CDR3 protein: ASSPLLNGAANEKLF
J gene: TRBJ2-1; clone size: -; V gene: TRBV11-1; CDR3 protein: ASSPRGQGARREQF
J gene: TRBJ1-5; clone size: -; V gene: TRBV11-2; CDR3 protein: ASSLRGGRGSNQPQH
J gene: TRBJ1-2; clone size: -; V gene: TRBV28; CDR3 protein: ASSFGLDSYGYT
J gene: TRBJ2-3; clone size: -; V gene: TRBV7-8; CDR3 protein: ASSPTSTDTQY
J gene: TRBJ1-4; clone size: -; V gene: TRBV9; CDR3 protein: ASSSQGGGKLF
J gene: TRBJ2-7; clone size: -; V gene: TRBV10-2; CDR3 protein: ASSESLAGGPRYEQY
J gene: TRBJ1-1; clone size: -; V gene: TRBV5-6; CDR3 protein: ASRAIGTDFAF
J gene: TRBJ2-3; clone size: -; V gene: TRBV19; CDR3 protein: ASSNDDYLLTDTQY
J gene: TRBJ2-5; clone size: -; V gene: TRBV13; CDR3 protein: ASSLRTWDETQY
J gene: TRBJ1-4; clone size: -; V gene: TRBV27; CDR3 protein: ASSLSRGTDEKLF
J gene: TRBJ2-7; clone size: few; V gene: TRBV6-5; CDR3 protein: ASSYSGGPYEQY
J gene: TRBJ2-7; clone size: -; V gene: TRBV10-3; CDR3 protein: AIRGQGEPSYEQY
J gene: TRBJ2-3; clone size: -; V gene: TRBV4-3; CDR3 protein: ASSQGSGFSTDTQY
J gene: TRBJ1-1; clone size: once; V gene: TRBV27; CDR3 protein: ASSLMEAPDTEAF
J gene: TRBJ1-2; clone size: -; V gene: TRBV27; CDR3 protein: ASSPSYGYT
J gene: TRBJ2-1; clone size: -; V gene: TRBV27; CDR3 protein: ASSLYRGGEQF
J gene: TRBJ1-1; clone size: -; V gene: TRBV7-9; CDR3 protein: ASRSGQGRAEAF
J gene: TRBJ2-6; clone size: -; V gene: TRBV6-1; CDR3 protein: ASTNWGPGANVLT
J gene: TRBJ2-7; clone size: -; V gene: TRBV6-5; CDR3 protein: ASSYSSSSAFNEQY
J gene: TRBJ2-7; clone size: -; V gene: TRBV28; CDR3 protein: ASSLPRGPGASSYEQY
J gene: TRBJ2-2; clone size: -; V gene: TRBV6-5; CDR3 protein: ASSYSVRGELF
J gene: TRBJ1-1; clone size: -; V gene: TRBV19; CDR3 protein: ASSYKVGTEAF
J gene: TRBJ2-1; clone size: -; V gene: TRBV5-6; CDR3 protein: ASMGLRSSYNEQF
J gene: TRBJ1-3; clone size: -; V gene: TRBV30; CDR3 protein: AWSVGGSTGNTIY
J gene: TRBJ2-7; clone size: -; V gene: TRBV7-2; CDR3 protein: ASSLARDGPITYEQY
J gene: TRBJ2-7; clone size: -; V gene: TRBV27; CDR3 protein: ASSLGPWGSSYEQY
J gene: TRBJ2-5; clone size: -; V gene: TRBV27; CDR3 protein: ASTPLWVGGQETQY